The entry that follows covers one T cell receptor (beta chain) sequence. The data belong to a study of T cell responses to AZD1222 COVID-19 vaccine. From germline, CDR1 is MNHEY and CDR2 SVGAGI. Trimming left V 2 bases short and J 5 bases short, with 12 bases between. This CDR3 spans 14 amino acids. Clones were sequenced by immunoSEQ multiplex PCR, and TCRdb holds only the in-frame ones, with some missing. The profile shows 180,000 or so clones, 85% to 95% of them singletons. The V gene is TRBV6-5, the J gene TRBJ2-5; possibly TRBD1 for D (5 bases). This TCR derives from an adult who received the MenACWY meningococcal vaccine as a control. Sample: peripheral blood, taken 28 days after the second dose of the MenACWY control vaccine. In DNA form, the CDR3 reads TGTGCCAGCAGTTACGACGTCGCAGGGGAGACCCAGTACTTC. This codes for CASSYDVAGETQYF.